The 19 T cell receptor beta chains below were found in one sample sequenced in a study of T cell clonality in common variable immunodeficiency. Sequenced by immunoSEQ multiplex PCR; TCRdb stores in-frame clones only, minus some. Reported are tens of thousands of clones, none seen only once; the ten largest carry around 1%. Sequencing was carried out using peripheral blood mononuclear cells. The receptors come from a person aged 18 to 69 in good health.

This clone was recorded at least ten times. The read comes to an end 3 residues before the CDR3 does, leaving the germline J gene to fill in the end. This rearrangement joins TRBV20-1 to TRBJ2-3; the match to TRBD1 covers 8 bases. After removal of 1 base from V and 4 bases from J, the junction contained 7 bases not matched to a gene. Germline CDR1 DFQATT, CDR2 SNEGSKA (reference sequence). The CDR3 is made up of 15 amino acids. The sequenced part of the CDR3 DNA is TGCAGTGCTAGAGTCCGGACAGGGAGCCCAGATACG. This encodes CSARVRTGSPDT. The whole CDR3 reads CSARVRTGSPDTQYF.

Ten or more counts support this clone. Read sequence stops 3 residues before the CDR3 end, and the germline J gene provides the missing end. The gene calls are TRBV19 and TRBJ2-5, with D possibly matching TRBD2 (7 bases). CDR1 is LNHDA, CDR2 SQIVND, per germline (reference sequence). CDR3 length equals 15 residues. Between the trimmed V and J ends, which lost 1 base and 5 bases, there was a span of 14 bases. This CDR3 reads CASSIARGGVETQYF. The sequenced part of the CDR3 DNA is TGTGCCAGTAGTATAGCGAGGGGGGGGGTCGAGACC.

This clone was seen at least ten times. Read data end 3 residues before the CDR3 end; the end is taken from the germline J gene. The chain uses TRBV12-3 or TRBV12-4 and TRBJ2-6; D remains ambiguous. The CDR3 covers 15 residues. With 5 bases removed from V and 3 bases from J, the gap between germline ends came to 11 bases. Partial CDR3 DNA: TGTGCCAGCAGTCCCGGGTCGGGTGGGGCCAACGTC. It translates to CASSPGSGGANV. The whole CDR3 is CASSPGSGGANVLTF.

The sample holds many counts of this clone. The CDR3 protein is CASSYHRGFSYEQYF. The CDR3 DNA, read in part, is TGTGCCAGCAGTTACCACCGGGGGTTCTCCTACGAG. This sequence joins TRBV6-2 or TRBV6-3 and TRBJ2-7; weak D call: TRBD2 (6 bases). The read falls 3 residues short of the CDR3 end, and the missing part is taken from the germline J gene. Germline CDR1 is MNHEY and CDR2 is SVGEGT. The CDR3 is 15 residues long. Trimming shortened V by 2 bases and J by 0 bases, and 11 bases separated the two germline ends.

This clone appeared many times. The read falls 3 residues short of the CDR3 end, and the missing part is taken from the germline J gene. The chain combines TRBV9 with TRBJ1-1; 7 nucleotides agree with TRBD1. CDR3 size: 17 residues. V gave up 0 bases and J gave up 3 bases; unmatched junction bases: 11. Germline V gene data show CDR1 as SGDLS and CDR2 as YYNGEE. The CDR3 spells CASSVEDGTVFYTEAFF. The covered CDR3 bases are TGTGCCAGCAGCGTAGAGGACGGGACAGTCTTCTACACTGAA. The entire variable domain, with the rest obtained from reference TRBV9 and TRBJ1-1, is as follows: DSGVTQTPKHLITATGQRVTLRCSPRSGDLSVYWYQQSLDQGLQFLIQYYNGEERAKGNILERFSAQQFPDLHSELNLSSLELGDSALYFCASSVEDGTVFYTEAFFGQGTRLTVV.

In this sample, this clone turned up a few times. This CDR3 reads CASSYSRGGNYGYTF. The covered CDR3 bases are TGTGCCAGCAGTTACTCTCGGGGGGGTAACTATGGC. The rearrangement joins TRBV6-2 or TRBV6-3 to TRBJ1-2, with D maybe TRBD1 (5 bases). The read is 3 residues too short to cover the CDR3 end, so that end is filled in from the germline J gene. Germline-derived CDR1 and CDR2 are MNHEY and SVGEGT. V was cut by 0 bases and J by 1 base, with 9 bases left in between. The CDR3 runs to 15 residues.

At least ten counts were recorded for this clone. The CDR3 extends 3 residues past the end of the read, so its final part is completed from the germline J gene. The chain combines TRBV5-4 with TRBJ2-1; 8 nucleotides agree with TRBD2. The CDR3 contains 14 residues. The germline gives CDR1 SGHNT, CDR2 YYREEE (reference sequence). V was pared by 2 bases and J by 8 bases, with 6 bases of the junction left unmatched. This CDR3 reads CASSFNGGVHEQFF. The sequenced part of the CDR3 DNA is TGTGCCAGCAGCTTTAACGGGGGGGTGCATGAG. The whole variable domain, filled in from reference TRBV5-4 and TRBJ2-1, reads ETGVTQSPTHLIKTRGQQVTLRCSSQSGHNTVSWYQQALGQGPQFIFQYYREEENGRGNFPPRFSGLQFPNYSSELNVNALELDDSALYLCASSFNGGVHEQFFGPGTRLTVL.

This clone was detected many times. The read ends 3 residues early relative to the CDR3; the germline J gene fills the gap. The V gene is TRBV9, the J gene TRBJ2-7; D might be TRBD2 (6 bases). The CDR3 covers 15 residues. CDR1 is SGDLS, CDR2 YYNGEE, per germline. V was pared by 0 bases and J by 3 bases, with 13 bases between. CDR3 sequence reads: CASSVGGTHYYEQYF. Incomplete CDR3 DNA: TGTGCCAGCAGCGTAGGTGGGACTCATTACTACGAG.

This clone occurred many times. The sequenced fragment ends 3 residues before the CDR3 boundary, so the rest is inferred from the germline J gene. This chain uses TRBV5-1 with TRBJ1-2; 7 positions agree with TRBD1. This CDR3 comprises 15 residues. V lost 1 base, J lost 4 bases, and 7 bases stayed unmatched. Germline CDR1 is SGHRS and CDR2 is YFSETQ. The sequenced CDR3 bases are TGCGCCAGCAGCTTGACGGGACAGCAGTTCTATGGC. This sequence encodes CASSLTGQQFYG. The whole CDR3 protein reads CASSLTGQQFYGYTF. Combining the CDR3 with reference TRBV5-1 and TRBJ1-2 gives the whole variable domain KAGVTQTPRYLIKTRGQQVTLSCSPISGHRSVSWYQQTPGQGLQFLFEYFSETQRNKGNFPGRFSGRQFSNSRSEMNVSTLELGDSALYLCASSLTGQQFYGYTFGSGTRLTVV.

This clone has at least ten counts. The missing CDR3 end, 3 residues past where the read stops, is filled in from the germline J gene. This chain joins TRBV12-5 and TRBJ2-1; weak D call: TRBD1 (6 bases). In germline, CDR1 is LGHNT, CDR2 FRNRAP. The CDR3 runs 15 residues. V dropped 4 bases and J dropped 7 bases, with 17 bases sitting between them. The part of the CDR3 DNA that was read is TGTGCTAGTGGTTCCTCCAGGGGATTGGAGAATGAG. This codes for CASGSSRGLENE. The full CDR3 protein is CASGSSRGLENEQFF. Filled out from reference TRBV12-5 and TRBJ2-1, the complete variable domain reads DARVTQTPRHKVTEMGQEVTMRCQPILGHNTVFWYRQTMMQGLELLAYFRNRAPLDDSGMPKDRFSAEMPDATLATLKIQPSEPRDSAVYFCASGSSRGLENEQFFGPGTRLTVL.

This clone was observed at least ten times. CDR3 bases read: TGTGCCATCAGTGAGTCGACAGGGAGGAACACTGAA. This gives the protein CAISESTGRNTE. The whole CDR3 reads CAISESTGRNTEAFF. The J gene is TRBJ1-1, the V gene TRBV10-3; TRBD1 matches at 7 bases. Read data end 3 residues before the CDR3 end; the end is taken from the germline J gene. This CDR3 region has 15 residues. Losses at the gene ends were 0 bases for V and 1 base for J; bases not matched to a gene: 2. Germline CDR1 reads ENHRY; CDR2 reads SYGVKD.

This clone came up many times. The sequence runs out 3 residues before the end of the CDR3; the remainder is reconstructed from the germline J gene. V gene TRBV5-1 combines with J gene TRBJ2-3, with a tentative D call TRBD2 (6 bases). V gave up 2 bases and J gave up 2 bases, with 9 bases separating them. CDR3 length: 14 amino acids. The germline V gene has CDR1 SGHRS and CDR2 YFSETQ. The CDR3 here is CASSFSSDTDTQYF. CDR3 DNA (partial): TGCGCCAGCAGCTTTTCTAGCGACACAGATACG.

In this sample, this clone turned up many times. Read data end 3 residues before the CDR3 end; the end is taken from the germline J gene. The chain couples TRBV7-9 to TRBJ1-2; D not certain. Germline CDR1 and CDR2: SEHNR and FQNEAQ (reference sequence). Trimming removed 4 bases at V and 3 bases at J, with 6 bases between. The length of the CDR3 is 12 residues. CDR3 DNA, as far as it was read: TGTGCCAGCAGCTCGAGGGACTATGGC. It translates to CASSSRDYG. The whole CDR3 reads CASSSRDYGYTF. The full variable domain, with the rest looked up from reference TRBV7-9 and TRBJ1-2, is DTGVSQNPRHKITKRGQNVTFRCDPISEHNRLYWYRQTLGQGPEFLTYFQNEAQLEKSRLLSDRFSAERPKGSFSTLEIQRTEQGDSAMYLCASSSRDYGYTFGSGTRLTVV.

This clone occurred many times. The CDR3 is cut off 3 residues early in the read; its end comes from the germline J gene. The V and J genes are TRBV5-6 and TRBJ1-1, with no clear D. The V gene's germline CDR1 is SGHDT and CDR2 YYEEEE. V was clipped by 1 base and J by 4 bases, with 14 bases between them. This CDR3 is built from 15 residues. Incomplete CDR3 DNA: TGTGCCAGCAGCTTGAGGACTGGGATCGGCACTGAA. Protein: CASSLRTGIGTE. The complete CDR3 protein is CASSLRTGIGTEAFF.

The sample holds many counts of this clone. The read is 3 residues too short to cover the CDR3 end, so that end is filled in from the germline J gene. The V call is TRBV7-3, the J call TRBJ2-1; 10 positions match TRBD2. Germline assignment: CDR1 SGHTA and CDR2 FQGTGA. V trimming: 1 base; J trimming: 7 bases; junction bases outside the gene matches: 4. The CDR3 loop spans 15 amino acids. CDR3 DNA (partial): TGTGCCAGCAGCTTAAGTGCTAGCGGGAGAAATGAG. Translating gives CASSLSASGRNE. The complete CDR3 protein is CASSLSASGRNEQFF.

This clone occurred many times. Coverage ceases 3 residues before the CDR3 finishes, and the germline J gene fills in the end. The gene calls are TRBV19 and TRBJ2-2; TRBD2 is a possible D gene (5 bases). The CDR3 is made up of 16 amino acids. V lost 4 bases to trimming and J lost 4 bases, with 16 bases between them. Germline V gene data show CDR1 as LNHDA and CDR2 as SQIVND (reference sequence). The CDR3 spells CASSTADYAVTGELFF. The covered CDR3 bases are TGTGCCAGTAGTACGGCCGACTACGCGGTCACCGGGGAG.

This clone was recorded many times. Sequencing ends 3 residues short of the CDR3 end; the germline J gene provides the rest. The rearrangement joins TRBV5-6 to TRBJ1-2, with D perhaps TRBD1 (6 bases). The germline V gene has CDR1 SGHDT and CDR2 YYEEEE. The CDR3 runs 12 residues. The CDR3 sequence is CASTPSRGGYTF. The CDR3 bases that were read are TGTGCCAGCACCCCAAGCAGGGGCGGC.

In its sample, this clone was seen many times. The CDR3 goes on 3 residues after the read ends, and that part is filled in from the germline J gene. The gene calls are TRBV20-1 and TRBJ1-1; weak D call: TRBD1 (5 bases). CDR3 length equals 13 residues. From germline, CDR1 is DFQATT and CDR2 SNEGSKA (reference sequence). The CDR3 sequence is CSARDRVSLLAFF. CDR3 DNA (partial): TGCAGTGCTAGAGACAGGGTTTCTTTGTTG.

This clone was seen repeatedly, ten times or more. The read ends 3 residues before the CDR3 terminus; that terminus is restored from the germline J gene. The rearrangement uses TRBV19 and TRBJ1-5; D perhaps matches TRBD1 (6 bases). The V end was cut by 3 bases, the J end by 5 bases, with 8 bases between. Looked up from germline, CDR1 is LNHDA and CDR2 is SQIVND (reference sequence). This CDR3 comprises 13 residues. CDR3 DNA (partial): TGTGCCAGTAGTATGAACAGGGATCAGCCC. This codes for CASSMNRDQP. The whole CDR3 protein is CASSMNRDQPQHF. Filled out from reference TRBV19 and TRBJ1-5, the complete variable domain reads DGGITQSPKYLFRKEGQNVTLSCEQNLNHDAMYWYRQDPGQGLRLIYYSQIVNDFQKGDIAEGYSVSREKKESFPLTVTSAQKNPTAFYLCASSMNRDQPQHFGDGTRLSIL.